These 13 T cell receptor beta chains originate from one sample sequenced in a study of blood T cell repertoires in COVID-19. Assay: immunoSEQ multiplex PCR; the TCRdb copy retains only in-frame clones and omits some. The sample yields about 140,000 clones, 70% to 90% seen once. Material: peripheral blood. All receptors derive from a woman aged 55-75 years with acute or convalescent COVID-19.

The chain employs TRBV7-2 and TRBJ1-3, with D hard to call. From germline, CDR1 is SGHTA and CDR2 FQGNSA. CDR3 length: 13 amino acids. V lost 1 base, J lost 7 bases, and 8 bases lay in between. The DNA of the CDR3 is TGTGCCAGCAGCTTAGACCCGAGGAACACCATATATTTT. Amino acid sequence: CASSLDPRNTIYF.

This clone has only one observation. The rearrangement uses TRBV5-6 and TRBJ1-6, with D perhaps matching TRBD1 (6 bases). Trimming shortened V by 0 bases and J by 10 bases, and 20 bases separated the two germline ends. The V gene's germline CDR1 is SGHDT and CDR2 YYEEEE. CDR3 length: 17 amino acids. The CDR3 nucleotides read TGTGCCAGCAGCTTGGCGTCGACAGGAATTACGGGGTCACCCCTCCACTTT. This gives the protein CASSLASTGITGSPLHF.

A few counts support this clone. V is TRBV9 and J is TRBJ2-2; TRBD2 matches 8 bases. J was trimmed by 6 bases and V by 4 bases; bases with no gene match: 5. Per the germline V gene, CDR1 is SGDLS and CDR2 is YYNGEE. The CDR3 spans 14 residues. The CDR3 sequence: CASSREGLAGELFF. In nucleotides, the CDR3 is TGTGCCAGCAGCCGGGAGGGGTTGGCCGGGGAGCTGTTTTTT.

The gene calls are TRBV4-2 and TRBJ2-3; 8 nucleotides line up with TRBD2. The V gene end was trimmed by 1 base and the J gene end by 0 bases; junction bases not matched to a gene: 6. This CDR3 has 17 amino acids. The germline gives CDR1 LGHNA, CDR2 YNFKEQ. The CDR3: CASSQVESSGSTDTQYF. The CDR3 DNA follows: TGTGCCAGCAGCCAAGTGGAGTCTAGCGGGAGCACAGATACGCAGTATTTT.

The chain has TRBV7-2 and TRBJ1-4; D unresolved. The germline V and J ends were trimmed by 5 bases and 7 bases, with 11 bases remaining between them. CDR1 and CDR2 (germline): SGHTA, FQGNSA. This CDR3 has 13 residues. The CDR3 sequence: CASSPERVEKLFF. The DNA for the CDR3 is TGTGCCAGCAGCCCAGAGCGGGTTGAAAAACTGTTTTTT.

V usage is TRBV9 and J usage is TRBJ1-3; perhaps TRBD1 as D (5 bases). The CDR3 runs to 14 residues. The germline V gene has CDR1 SGDLS and CDR2 YYNGEE. The germline V and J ends were trimmed by 4 bases and 3 bases, with 11 bases remaining between them. CDR3 loop: CASSPQGGGNTIYF. The CDR3 DNA follows: TGTGCCAGCAGCCCTCAGGGAGGTGGAAACACCATATATTTT.

This sequence joins TRBV9 and TRBJ2-2, with unresolved D. Germline V lookup: CDR1 SGDLS, CDR2 YYNGEE. V lost 4 bases and J 5 bases, leaving 15 bases between the germline ends. The CDR3 is 15 residues long. The CDR3 sequence is CASSPTDSSTGELFF. The CDR3, as DNA: TGTGCCAGCAGCCCCACTGACTCTTCAACCGGGGAGCTGTTTTTT.

The gene calls are TRBV4-1 and TRBJ2-3, with D perhaps TRBD2 (6 bases). The ends were cut back, 5 bases at V and 2 bases at J, with 17 bases in the middle. Germline CDR1 is MGHRA and CDR2 is YSYEKL. The CDR3 has 16 residues. The CDR3 here is CASSERPGEYTDTQYF. In nucleotides, the CDR3 is TGCGCCAGCAGCGAAAGGCCGGGGGAATACACAGATACGCAGTATTTT.

This clone has only one observation. The V and J genes are TRBV6-6 and TRBJ2-7, with D perhaps matching TRBD2 (6 bases). Trimming removed 8 bases at V and 7 bases at J, with 21 bases between. Germline V gene sequence: CDR1 MNHNY, CDR2 SVGAGI (reference sequence). The length of the CDR3 is 14 residues. CDR3 sequence: CASLRTGSVVEQYF. The CDR3 DNA reads as TGTGCCAGCCTACGTACCGGGAGCGTCGTTGAGCAGTACTTC.

This clone has more than one count but fewer than ten. The chain joins TRBV19 to TRBJ2-2; TRBD2 might be the D (5 bases). Germline V gene sequence: CDR1 LNHDA, CDR2 SQIVND (reference sequence). The CDR3 is 14 residues long. Trimming removed 7 bases from V and 4 bases from J, with 13 bases in between. CDR3 DNA: TGTGCCAGTACTCCTCCTGAGGGCACCGGGGAGCTGTTTTTT. The encoded protein is CASTPPEGTGELFF.

The chain joins TRBV9 to TRBJ1-2; no clear D. V lost 0 bases to trimming and J lost 4 bases, with 13 bases between them. This CDR3 contains 15 residues. Germline-derived CDR1 and CDR2 are SGDLS and YYNGEE. The CDR3 loop is CASSVGEGDSYGYTF. In nucleotides, the CDR3 is TGTGCCAGCAGCGTAGGGGAGGGCGATTCCTATGGCTACACCTTC.

As DNA, the CDR3 is TGTGCCAGCAGCACCCGACTAGCTTACACCGGGGAGCTGTTTTTT. Translated: CASSTRLAYTGELFF. The chain recombines TRBV21-1 with TRBJ2-2; the D call TRBD2 from the table was never checked on the DNA. TRBV21-1 is a recognized pseudogene. The CDR3 is 15 residues long.

This clone has a handful of counts. V and J are TRBV6-5 and TRBJ2-5, with 9 bases matching TRBD1. This CDR3 comprises 16 residues. Unmatched junction bases numbered 13, after V lost 4 bases and J lost 7 bases. Germline V CDR1 and CDR2: MNHEY, SVGAGI. This CDR3 reads CASSFRTGDPGGTQYF. Written as DNA, the CDR3 is TGTGCCAGCAGTTTTAGGACAGGGGACCCGGGGGGGACCCAGTACTTC.